This TCR beta chain was observed in a study of cytomegalovirus exposure and HLA in healthy donors. General observations from the study: Beyond CMV serostatus, there was no information to go on about immune exposure. Common viral pathogens seemed, in a later analysis, to connect with several of the most significant clusters. TCR beta chains numbering more than 150 were designated cytomegalovirus-associated.

PCR was performed using 60 Vbeta and 13 Jbeta primers. Produced via immunoSEQ multiplex PCR; TCRdb's table is partial and in-frame only. The table lists some 97,000 clones, over 60% of them singletons. With respect to this clone: Its antigen remains unknown.

Per germline, CDR1 LNHDA and CDR2 SQIVND (reference sequence). The CDR3 covers 16 residues. J lost 1 base, V lost 5 bases, and 9 bases had no gene match. The source of this sequence is a female donor in good health and CMV-seropositive. The chain has TRBV19 and TRBJ2-7; 9 nucleotides align to TRBD1. Sequenced: PBMCs. The CDR3 sequence is CASSPGTGSVSYEQYF. The CDR3 nucleotides are TGTGCCAGTAGTCCCGGGACAGGGTCGGTTTCCTACGAGCAGTACTTC.